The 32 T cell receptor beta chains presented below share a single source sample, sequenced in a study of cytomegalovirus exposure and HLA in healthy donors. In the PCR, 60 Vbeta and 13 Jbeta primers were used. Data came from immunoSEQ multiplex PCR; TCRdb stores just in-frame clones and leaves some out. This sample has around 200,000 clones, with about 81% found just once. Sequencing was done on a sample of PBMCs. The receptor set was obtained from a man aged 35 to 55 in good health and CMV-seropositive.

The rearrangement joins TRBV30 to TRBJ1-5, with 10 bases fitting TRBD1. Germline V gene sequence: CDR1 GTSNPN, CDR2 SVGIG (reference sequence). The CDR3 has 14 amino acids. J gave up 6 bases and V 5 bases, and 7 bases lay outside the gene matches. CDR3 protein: CAWDRDRGRQPQHF. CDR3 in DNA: TGTGCCTGGGACCGGGACAGGGGCCGTCAGCCCCAGCATTTT.

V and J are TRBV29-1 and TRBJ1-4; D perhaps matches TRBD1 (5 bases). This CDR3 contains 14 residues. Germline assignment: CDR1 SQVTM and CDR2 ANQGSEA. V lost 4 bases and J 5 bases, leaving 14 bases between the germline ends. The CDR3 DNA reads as TGCAGCGTTGTAAGGGTAGGGGCGAATGAAAAACTGTTTTTT. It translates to CSVVRVGANEKLFF.

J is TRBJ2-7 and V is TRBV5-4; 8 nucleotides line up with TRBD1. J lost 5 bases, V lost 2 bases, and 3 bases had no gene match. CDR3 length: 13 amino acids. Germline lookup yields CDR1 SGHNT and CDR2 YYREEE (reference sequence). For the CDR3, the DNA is TGTGCCAGCAGCTTTGCAGGGGGCCACGAGCAGTACTTC. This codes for CASSFAGGHEQYF.

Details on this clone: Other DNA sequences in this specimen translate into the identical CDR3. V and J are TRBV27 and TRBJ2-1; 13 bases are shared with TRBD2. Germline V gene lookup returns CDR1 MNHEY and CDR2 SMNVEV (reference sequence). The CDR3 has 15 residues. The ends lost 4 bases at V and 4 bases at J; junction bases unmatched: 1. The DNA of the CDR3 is TGTGCCAGCAGTTCGGGACTAGCGGGATACAATGAGCAGTTCTTC. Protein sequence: CASSSGLAGYNEQFF.

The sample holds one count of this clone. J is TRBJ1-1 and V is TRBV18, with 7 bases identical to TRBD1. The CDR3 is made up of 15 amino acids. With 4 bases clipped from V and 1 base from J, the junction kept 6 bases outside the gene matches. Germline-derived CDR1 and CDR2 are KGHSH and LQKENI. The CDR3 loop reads CASSHGQAENTEAFF. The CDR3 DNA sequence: TGTGCCAGCTCACACGGACAGGCAGAGAACACTGAAGCTTTCTTT.

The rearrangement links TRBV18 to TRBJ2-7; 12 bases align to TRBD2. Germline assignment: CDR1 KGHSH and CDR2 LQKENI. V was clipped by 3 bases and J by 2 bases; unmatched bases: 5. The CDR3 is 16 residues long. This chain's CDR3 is CASSPLLAGGTYEQYF. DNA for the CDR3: TGTGCCAGCTCACCTCTTCTAGCGGGAGGGACCTACGAGCAGTACTTC.

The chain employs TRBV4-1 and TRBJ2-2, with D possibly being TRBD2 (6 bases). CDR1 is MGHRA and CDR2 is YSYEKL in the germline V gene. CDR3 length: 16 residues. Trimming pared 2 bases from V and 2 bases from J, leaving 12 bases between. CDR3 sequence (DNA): TGCGCCAGCAGCCAATCGGGAGACTCAAACACCGGGGAGCTGTTTTTT. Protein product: CASSQSGDSNTGELFF.

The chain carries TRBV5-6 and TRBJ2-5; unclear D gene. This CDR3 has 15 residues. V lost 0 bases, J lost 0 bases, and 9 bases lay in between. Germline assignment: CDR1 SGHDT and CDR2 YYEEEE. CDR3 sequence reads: CASSLANEYQETQYF. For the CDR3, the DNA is TGTGCCAGCAGCTTGGCCAACGAGTACCAAGAGACCCAGTACTTC.

The CDR3 DNA is TGTGCCAGCAGTCCCCCTTTCGGGTCCAGCTCCTACAATGAGCAGTTCTTC. This sequence encodes CASSPPFGSSSYNEQFF. This rearrangement joins TRBV25-1 to TRBJ2-1; D gene uncertain. Germline CDR1 and CDR2: MGHDK and SYGVNS. Deletions cut 5 bases from V and 0 bases from J, with 17 bases between. The CDR3 length is 17 residues.

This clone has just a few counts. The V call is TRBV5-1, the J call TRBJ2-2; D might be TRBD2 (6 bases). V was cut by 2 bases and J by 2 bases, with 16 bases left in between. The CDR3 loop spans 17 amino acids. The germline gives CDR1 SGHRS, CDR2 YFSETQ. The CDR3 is CASSLGHRDSNTGELFF. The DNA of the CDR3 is TGCGCCAGCAGCTTAGGCCACCGGGACTCCAACACCGGGGAGCTGTTTTTT.

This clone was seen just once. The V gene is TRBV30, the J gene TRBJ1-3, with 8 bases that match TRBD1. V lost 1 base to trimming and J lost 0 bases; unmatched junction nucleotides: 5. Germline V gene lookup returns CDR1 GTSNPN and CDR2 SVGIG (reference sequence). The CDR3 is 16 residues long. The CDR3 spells CAWSGDRLYSGNTIYF. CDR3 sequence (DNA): TGTGCCTGGAGTGGGGACAGGTTGTACTCTGGAAACACCATATATTTT. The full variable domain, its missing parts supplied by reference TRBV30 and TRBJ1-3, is SQTIHQWPATLVQPVGSPLSLECTVEGTSNPNLYWYRQAAGRGLQLLFYSVGIGQISSEVPQNLSASRPQDRQFILSSKKLLLSDSGFYLCAWSGDRLYSGNTIYFGEGSWLTVV.

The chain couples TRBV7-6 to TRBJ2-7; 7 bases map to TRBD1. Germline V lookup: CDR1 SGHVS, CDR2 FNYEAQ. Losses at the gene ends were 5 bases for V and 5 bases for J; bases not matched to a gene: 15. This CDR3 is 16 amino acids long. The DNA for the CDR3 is TGTGCCAGCAGCCCAGCGCAGGCAGGGGGTAGCGACGAGCAGTACTTC. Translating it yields CASSPAQAGGSDEQYF.

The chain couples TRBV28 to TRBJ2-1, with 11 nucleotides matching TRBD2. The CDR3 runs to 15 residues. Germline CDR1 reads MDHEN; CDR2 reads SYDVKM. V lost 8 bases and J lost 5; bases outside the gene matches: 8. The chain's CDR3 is CASGAAGLADNEQFF. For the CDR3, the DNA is TGTGCCAGCGGGGCCGCGGGACTAGCGGACAATGAGCAGTTCTTC. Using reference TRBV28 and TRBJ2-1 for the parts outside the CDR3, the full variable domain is DVKVTQSSRYLVKRTGEKVFLECVQDMDHENMFWYRQDPGLGLRLIYFSYDVKMKEKGDIPEGYSVSREKKERFSLILESASTNQTSMYLCASGAAGLADNEQFFGPGTRLTVL.

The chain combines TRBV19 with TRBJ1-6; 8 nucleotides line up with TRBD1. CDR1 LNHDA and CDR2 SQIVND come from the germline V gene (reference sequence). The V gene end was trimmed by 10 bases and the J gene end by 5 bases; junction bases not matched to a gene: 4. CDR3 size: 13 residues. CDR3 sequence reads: CATGQGNNSPLHF. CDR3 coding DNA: TGTGCCACCGGACAGGGAAATAATTCACCCCTCCACTTT.

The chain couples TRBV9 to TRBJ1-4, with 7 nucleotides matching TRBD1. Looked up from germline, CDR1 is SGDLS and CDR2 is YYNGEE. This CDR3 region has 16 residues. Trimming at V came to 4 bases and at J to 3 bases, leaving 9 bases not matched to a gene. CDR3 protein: CASSKNQGVSNEKLFF. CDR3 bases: TGTGCCAGCAGCAAAAACCAGGGGGTGTCTAATGAAAAACTGTTTTTT.

For the CDR3, the DNA is TGTGCCAGCAGCTTCGAGAGGTGGAACACCGGGGAGCTGTTTTTT. As protein: CASSFERWNTGELFF. The J gene is TRBJ2-2, the V gene TRBV5-4; the D is unclear. Germline V gene sequence: CDR1 SGHNT, CDR2 YYREEE (reference sequence). Trimming removed 2 bases at V and 1 base at J, with 9 bases between. The CDR3 is 15 amino acids.

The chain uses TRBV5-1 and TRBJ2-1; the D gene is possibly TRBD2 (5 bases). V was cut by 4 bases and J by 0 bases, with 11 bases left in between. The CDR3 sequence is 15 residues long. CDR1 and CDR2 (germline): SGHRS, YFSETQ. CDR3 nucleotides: TGCGCCAGCAGCCCCTCGGGAAGCTCCTACAATGAGCAGTTCTTC. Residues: CASSPSGSSYNEQFF.

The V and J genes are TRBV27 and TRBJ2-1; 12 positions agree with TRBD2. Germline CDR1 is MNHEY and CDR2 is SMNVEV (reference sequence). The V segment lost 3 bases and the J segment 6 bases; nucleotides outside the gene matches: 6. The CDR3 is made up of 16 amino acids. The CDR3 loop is CASSLPTSGRGNEQFF. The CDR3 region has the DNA TGTGCCAGCAGTTTGCCGACTAGCGGGAGAGGCAATGAGCAGTTCTTC.

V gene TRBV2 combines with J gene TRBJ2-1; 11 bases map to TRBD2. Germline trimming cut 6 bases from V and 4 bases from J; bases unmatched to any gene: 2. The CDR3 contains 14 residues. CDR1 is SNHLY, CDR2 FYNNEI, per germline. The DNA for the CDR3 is TGTGCCAGCAGAAGACTAGCGGGATACAATGAGCAGTTCTTC. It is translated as CASRRLAGYNEQFF.

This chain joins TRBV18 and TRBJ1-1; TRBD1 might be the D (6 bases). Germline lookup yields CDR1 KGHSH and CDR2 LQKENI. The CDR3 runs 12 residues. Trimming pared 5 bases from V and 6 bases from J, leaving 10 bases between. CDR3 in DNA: TGTGCCAGCTCAATAACAGGGCCTGAAGCTTTCTTT. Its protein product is CASSITGPEAFF.

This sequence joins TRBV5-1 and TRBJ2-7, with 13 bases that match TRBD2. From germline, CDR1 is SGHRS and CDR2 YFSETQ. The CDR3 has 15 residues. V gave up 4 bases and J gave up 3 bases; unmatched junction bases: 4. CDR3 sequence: CASSGLAGESYEQYF. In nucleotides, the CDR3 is TGCGCCAGCAGCGGACTAGCGGGGGAAAGCTACGAGCAGTACTTC. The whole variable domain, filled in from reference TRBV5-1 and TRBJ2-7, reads KAGVTQTPRYLIKTRGQQVTLSCSPISGHRSVSWYQQTPGQGLQFLFEYFSETQRNKGNFPGRFSGRQFSNSRSEMNVSTLELGDSALYLCASSGLAGESYEQYFGPGTRLTVT.

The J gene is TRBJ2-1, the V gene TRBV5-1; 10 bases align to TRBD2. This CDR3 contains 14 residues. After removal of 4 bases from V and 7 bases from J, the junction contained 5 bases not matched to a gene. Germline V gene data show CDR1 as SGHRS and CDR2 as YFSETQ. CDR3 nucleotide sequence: TGCGCCAGCAGCCCTAGCGGGAGTTCGAATGAGCAGTTCTTC. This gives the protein CASSPSGSSNEQFF.

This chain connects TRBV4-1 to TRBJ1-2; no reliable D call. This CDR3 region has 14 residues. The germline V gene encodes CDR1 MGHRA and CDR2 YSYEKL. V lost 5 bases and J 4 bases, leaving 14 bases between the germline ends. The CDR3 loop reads CASSGREGSYGYTF. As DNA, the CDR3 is TGCGCCAGCAGCGGGCGGGAAGGGAGCTATGGCTACACCTTC.

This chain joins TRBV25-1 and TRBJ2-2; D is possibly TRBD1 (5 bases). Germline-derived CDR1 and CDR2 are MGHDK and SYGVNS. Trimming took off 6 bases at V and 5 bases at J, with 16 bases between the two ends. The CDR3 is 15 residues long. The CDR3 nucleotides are TGTGCCAGCAGACCCTCCTTAGGGGAAACCGGGGAGCTGTTTTTT. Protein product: CASRPSLGETGELFF.

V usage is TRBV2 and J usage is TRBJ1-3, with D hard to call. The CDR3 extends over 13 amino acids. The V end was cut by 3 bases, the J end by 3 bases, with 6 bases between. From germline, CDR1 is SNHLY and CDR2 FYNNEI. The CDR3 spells CASSDPVGNTIYF. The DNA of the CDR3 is TGTGCCAGCAGTGATCCCGTTGGAAACACCATATATTTT.

The CDR3 DNA sequence: TGTGCCAGCAGCTTCGGACTAGCGTTACAAGAGACCCAGTACTTC. Protein sequence: CASSFGLALQETQYF. The chain recombines TRBV5-6 with TRBJ2-5, with 9 bases fitting TRBD2. V was clipped by 2 bases and J by 2 bases; unmatched bases: 4. From germline, CDR1 is SGHDT and CDR2 YYEEEE. The CDR3 sequence is 15 residues long.

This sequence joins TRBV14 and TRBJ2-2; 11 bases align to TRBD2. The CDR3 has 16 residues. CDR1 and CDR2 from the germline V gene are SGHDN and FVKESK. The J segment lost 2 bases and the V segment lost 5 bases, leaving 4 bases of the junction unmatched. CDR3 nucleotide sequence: TGTGCCAGCAGCTTAGCGGGAGGGCCTAACACCGGGGAGCTGTTTTTT. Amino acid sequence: CASSLAGGPNTGELFF.

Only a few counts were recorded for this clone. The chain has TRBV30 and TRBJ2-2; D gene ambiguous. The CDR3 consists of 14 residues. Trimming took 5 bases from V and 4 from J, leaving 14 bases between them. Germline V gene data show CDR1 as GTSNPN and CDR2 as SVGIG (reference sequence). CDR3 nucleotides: TGTGCCTGGCGGCGCGGTATATCCACCGGGGAGCTGTTTTTT. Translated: CAWRRGISTGELFF.

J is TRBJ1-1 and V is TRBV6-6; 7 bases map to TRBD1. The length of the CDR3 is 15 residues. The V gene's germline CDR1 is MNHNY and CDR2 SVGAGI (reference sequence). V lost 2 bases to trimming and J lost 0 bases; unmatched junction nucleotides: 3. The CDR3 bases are TGTGCCAGCAGTTACGACAGGGCTGTGAACACTGAAGCTTTCTTT. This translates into CASSYDRAVNTEAFF.

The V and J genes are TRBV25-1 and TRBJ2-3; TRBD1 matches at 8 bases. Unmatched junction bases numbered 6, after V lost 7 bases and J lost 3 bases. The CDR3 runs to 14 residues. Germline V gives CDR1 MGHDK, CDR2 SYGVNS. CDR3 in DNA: TGTGCCAGCACTAGGACAGGGAGAACAGATACGCAGTATTTT. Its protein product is CASTRTGRTDTQYF.

CDR3 coding DNA: TGTGCCAGCAGCAGCATATCTGGGGCTATCTATGGCTACACCTTC. It is translated as CASSSISGAIYGYTF. The chain recombines TRBV7-9 with TRBJ1-2; a weak D match, TRBD1 (5 bases). The CDR3 has 15 residues. CDR1 and CDR2 from the germline V gene are SEHNR and FQNEAQ (reference sequence). With 5 bases removed from V and 4 bases from J, the gap between germline ends came to 17 bases.

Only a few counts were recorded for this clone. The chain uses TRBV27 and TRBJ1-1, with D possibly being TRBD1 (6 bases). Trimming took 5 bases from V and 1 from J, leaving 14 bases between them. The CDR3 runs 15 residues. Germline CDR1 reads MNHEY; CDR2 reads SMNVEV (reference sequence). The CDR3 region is CASSAPGTWNTEAFF. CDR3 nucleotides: TGTGCCAGCAGTGCACCTGGGACATGGAACACTGAAGCTTTCTTT.